This T cell receptor (beta chain) was captured in a study of T cell changes during pregnancy in multiple sclerosis. The protocol was immunoSEQ multiplex PCR, while the TCRdb copy is restricted to in-frame clones and leaves out a portion. The data show approximately 80,000 clones, over 90% seen once. The CDR3 spans 16 residues. The V and J ends lost 2 bases and 2 bases respectively, with 13 bases between them. Looked up from germline, CDR1 is MNHNS and CDR2 is SASEGT. The sequence was collected from a female donor with multiple sclerosis, enrolled in a pregnancy study. The rearrangement joins TRBV6-1 to TRBJ1-5; the D is unclear. The material sequenced was peripheral blood, taken in the third trimester of pregnancy. CDR3 residues: CASSERAGAGNQPQHF. CDR3 sequence (DNA): TGTGCCAGCAGTGAAAGGGCAGGAGCGGGCAATCAGCCCCAGCATTTT.